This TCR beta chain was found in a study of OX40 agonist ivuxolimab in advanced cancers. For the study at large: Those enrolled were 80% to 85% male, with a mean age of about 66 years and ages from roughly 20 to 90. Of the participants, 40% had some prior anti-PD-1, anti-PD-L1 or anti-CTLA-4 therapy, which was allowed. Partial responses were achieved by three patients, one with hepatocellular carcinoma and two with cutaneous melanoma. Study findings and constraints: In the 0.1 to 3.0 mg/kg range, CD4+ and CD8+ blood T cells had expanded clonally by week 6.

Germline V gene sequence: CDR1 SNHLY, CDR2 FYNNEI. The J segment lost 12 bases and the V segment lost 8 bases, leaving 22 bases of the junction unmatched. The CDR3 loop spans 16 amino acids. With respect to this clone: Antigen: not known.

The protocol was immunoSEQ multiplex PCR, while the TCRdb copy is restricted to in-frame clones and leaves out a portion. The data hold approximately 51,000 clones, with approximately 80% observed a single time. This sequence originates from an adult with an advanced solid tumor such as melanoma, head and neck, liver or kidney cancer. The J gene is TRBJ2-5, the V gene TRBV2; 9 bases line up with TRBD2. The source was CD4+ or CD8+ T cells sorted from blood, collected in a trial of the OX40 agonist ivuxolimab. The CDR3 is CASRRLTTPGTSPKYF. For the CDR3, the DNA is TGTGCCAGCCGGCGTTTGACCACCCCCGGGACTAGCCCCAAGTACTTC.